This is a list of T cell receptor beta chains from one sample in a study of blood T cell repertoires in COVID-19. The method was immunoSEQ multiplex PCR; TCRdb's version includes in-frame clones alone and lacks a portion of them. The sample contains some 290,000 clones, about 90% of which appear only once. Sequenced sample: peripheral blood. The source of these receptors is a woman aged 50 to 60 who had recovered from COVID-19. The CDR3 runs from the conserved cysteine through the conserved F or W. A D gene is named only where the DNA matches it firmly. Clone size is not always given. Where it is, it says once, few, many or a class for expanded clones.

size,D,V,J,CDR3,DNA
-,TRBD2,TRBV7-2,TRBJ2-3,CASSSSGGVGDTQYF,TGTGCCAGCAGCTCCAGCGGGGGCGTAGGAGATACGCAGTATTTT
-,TRBD2,TRBV5-6,TRBJ2-1,CASSSLTAGRGGYNEQFF,TGTGCCAGCAGCTCTTTGACCGCGGGGCGGGGGGGATACAATGAGCAGTTCTTC
-,-,TRBV27,TRBJ1-4,CASSSSFIVSGDSNEKLFF,TGTGCCAGCAGCTCCTCTTTTATCGTTTCGGGGGATTCTAATGAAAAACTGTTTTTT
-,TRBD1,TRBV5-4,TRBJ1-1,CASSLYTGGGTEAFF,TGTGCCAGCAGCTTGTACACAGGGGGCGGCACTGAAGCTTTCTTT
-,TRBD2,TRBV7-6,TRBJ2-7,CASSLEGGTAGVGEQYF,TGTGCCAGCAGCTTAGAGGGAGGAACAGCGGGAGTGGGGGAGCAGTACTTC
-,-,TRBV4-3,TRBJ2-2,CASSQGLVNGELFF,TGCGCCAGCAGCCAAGGACTAGTAAACGGGGAGCTGTTTTTT
-,-,TRBV19,TRBJ1-2,CATRTGSYGYTF,TGTGCCACCCGGACGGGGTCCTATGGCTACACCTTC
-,TRBD1,TRBV29-1,TRBJ1-2,CSVSGQGAGGYTF,TGCAGCGTTTCGGGACAGGGGGCAGGAGGCTACACCTTC
-,TRBD2,TRBV4-1,TRBJ2-3,CASSQEDWRGSSGVTDTQYF,TGCGCCAGCAGCCAAGAAGATTGGAGGGGATCTAGCGGGGTCACAGATACGCAGTATTTT
-,-,TRBV5-6,TRBJ2-7,CASSFQGIYEQYF,TGTGCCAGCAGCTTTCAGGGAATTTACGAGCAGTACTTC
once,-,TRBV3-1/TRBV3-2,TRBJ1-1,CASSQVPGGNTEAFF,TGTGCCAGCAGCCAAGTCCCGGGGGGGAACACTGAAGCTTTCTTT
once,-,TRBV11-2,TRBJ2-7,CASRNLRGLPYEQYF,TGTGCCAGCAGGAACCTAAGAGGTCTGCCCTACGAGCAGTACTTC
-,TRBD2,TRBV6-5,TRBJ2-1,CASRSGLATYNEQFF,TGTGCCAGTCGATCAGGACTAGCGACCTACAATGAGCAGTTCTTC
-,TRBD1,TRBV6-5,TRBJ1-2,CASRPQGPLNYGYTF,TGTGCCAGCAGGCCACAGGGGCCATTAAACTATGGCTACACCTTC
-,TRBD1,TRBV4-1,TRBJ1-1,CASSRTSGTVNTEAFF,TGCGCCAGCAGCCGAACCTCCGGGACAGTGAACACTGAAGCTTTCTTT
-,-,TRBV19,TRBJ1-5,CASRRARYQPQHF,TGTGCCTCCCGGAGGGCTCGTTATCAGCCCCAGCATTTT
-,TRBD2,TRBV12-5,TRBJ2-1,CASGLVRRGKLPYNEQFF,TGTGCTAGTGGTTTGGTTAGGCGGGGGAAGCTGCCCTACAATGAGCAGTTCTTC
-,-,TRBV6-5,TRBJ1-3,CASSPSIVSGNTIYF,TGTGCCAGCAGTCCAAGTATAGTCTCTGGAAACACCATATATTTT
few,TRBD1,TRBV3-1/TRBV3-2,TRBJ2-7,CASSPGTGDYEQYF,TGTGCCAGCAGCCCCGGGACAGGGGACTACGAGCAGTACTTC
-,-,TRBV2,TRBJ1-2,CASSGAQGYTF,TGTGCCAGCAGTGGGGCCCAGGGGTACACCTTC
-,TRBD2,TRBV27,TRBJ2-3,CASSSPGTSGTDTQYF,TGTGCCAGCAGTTCCCCCGGGACTAGCGGCACAGATACGCAGTATTTT
-,-,TRBV15,TRBJ1-2,CATSRGGLEKGYTF,TGTGCCACCAGCAGAGGGGGGCTTGAGAAAGGCTACACCTTC
-,-,TRBV24-1,TRBJ2-5,CATSDPRTAQETQYF,TGTGCCACCAGTGATCCGCGGACAGCCCAAGAGACCCAGTACTTC
-,-,TRBV21-1,TRBJ1-2,CASSKAKDKSSCGYTF,TGTGCCAGCAGCAAAGCAAAGGACAAGTCCTCGTGTGGCTACACCTTC
few,-,TRBV29-1,TRBJ1-1,CSVASNTEAFF,TGCAGCGTTGCCTCGAACACTGAAGCTTTCTTT
-,TRBD1,TRBV18,TRBJ2-7,CASSRKQGNEQYF,TGTGCCAGCTCACGGAAACAGGGGAACGAGCAGTACTTC
-,TRBD1,TRBV19,TRBJ1-4,CASSIGTGYDEKLFF,TGTGCCAGTAGTATAGGGACAGGTTACGACGAAAAACTGTTTTTT
-,-,TRBV29-1,TRBJ2-3,CSGGRTDVDTQYF,TGCAGCGGGGGGCGGACAGACGTAGATACGCAGTATTTT
-,TRBD2,TRBV7-2,TRBJ2-7,CASSLSGGANYEQYF,TGTGCCAGCAGCTTAAGCGGGGGGGCAAACTACGAGCAGTACTTC
few,-,TRBV4-3,TRBJ2-2,CASSQLTGATGELFF,TGCGCCAGCAGCCAATTGACAGGAGCCACCGGGGAGCTGTTTTTT
-,TRBD1,TRBV29-1,TRBJ1-2,CSVELGWTGSYGYTF,TGCAGCGTTGAATTAGGCTGGACAGGGAGCTATGGCTACACCTTC
-,-,TRBV5-6,TRBJ2-7,CASSLAPGRSDEQYF,TGTGCCAGCAGCTTGGCCCCGGGTAGGTCGGACGAGCAGTACTTC
-,-,TRBV11-2,TRBJ2-1,CASTTGGYNEQFF,TGTGCCAGCACCACCGGCGGGTACAATGAGCAGTTCTTC
-,-,TRBV11-3,TRBJ1-1,CASSPKGDTEAFF,TGTGCCAGCAGCCCGAAGGGGGACACTGAAGCTTTCTTT
-,-,TRBV19,TRBJ2-2,CASSPRETGELFF,TGTGCCAGTAGTCCACGGGAAACCGGGGAGCTGTTTTTT
-,TRBD1,TRBV5-1,TRBJ2-2,CASSRDRYTGELFF,TGCGCCAGCAGCCGGGACAGGTACACCGGGGAGCTGTTTTTT
-,-,TRBV14,TRBJ1-5,CASSQERHFNQPQHF,TGTGCCAGCAGCCAAGAGAGGCATTTCAATCAGCCCCAGCATTTT
-,TRBD2,TRBV24-1,TRBJ2-3,CATEGTSGPDTQYF,TGTGCCACAGAGGGGACTAGCGGCCCAGATACGCAGTATTTT
-,-,TRBV21-1,TRBJ2-1,CASSNLRLAGDSYNEQFF,TGTGCCAGCAGCAACCTTCGACTAGCGGGAGACTCCTACAATGAGCAGTTCTTC
-,TRBD1,TRBV9,TRBJ1-2,CASSVQGGYGYTF,TGTGCCAGCAGCGTACAGGGGGGCTATGGCTACACCTTC
-,TRBD1,TRBV30,TRBJ1-6,CAWSVRTGANSPLHF,TGTGCCTGGAGTGTACGGACAGGAGCTAATTCACCCCTCCACTTT
-,-,TRBV6-5,TRBJ1-2,CASSYFEPTGGYGYTF,TGTGCCAGCAGTTACTTCGAACCGACAGGCGGCTATGGCTACACCTTC
-,-,TRBV19,TRBJ1-5,CASRAGYPGQPQHF,TGTGCCAGTAGGGCAGGCTATCCTGGGCAGCCCCAGCATTTT
once,TRBD1,TRBV6-6,TRBJ1-2,CASRIIRDSSNYGYTF,TGTGCCAGCAGAATCATCCGGGACAGCAGTAACTATGGCTACACCTTC
-,-,TRBV3-1/TRBV3-2,TRBJ2-3,CASSQERPRGCTDTQYF,TGTGCCAGCAGCCAAGAACGTCCGCGCGGCTGCACAGATACGCAGTATTTT
few,-,TRBV6-6,TRBJ1-4,CASRTLWAGQEEKLFF,TGTGCCAGCAGAACCTTATGGGCAGGGCAGGAAGAAAAACTGTTTTTT
-,-,TRBV4-1,TRBJ2-7,CASRATGHEQYF,TGCGCCAGCAGGGCTACAGGGCACGAGCAGTACTTC
-,-,TRBV30,TRBJ1-6,CAWSGQGSSSYNSPLHF,TGTGCCTGGAGTGGCCAGGGGTCCAGCTCCTATAATTCACCCCTCCACTTT
once,TRBD1,TRBV9,TRBJ2-3,CASSAGTVPDTQYF,TGTGCCAGCAGCGCCGGGACAGTTCCAGATACGCAGTATTTT
-,-,TRBV7-2,TRBJ2-5,CASSPRGSETQYF,TGTGCCAGCAGCCCTAGGGGTTCAGAGACCCAGTACTTC
-,-,TRBV12-5,TRBJ2-1,CASGLGVSYNEQFF,TGTGCTAGTGGTTTGGGCGTTTCCTACAATGAGCAGTTCTTC
-,-,TRBV4-1,TRBJ1-1,CASSRPGQKNTEAFF,TGCGCCAGCAGCCGACCAGGACAGAAGAACACTGAAGCTTTCTTT
once,TRBD1,TRBV30,TRBJ1-2,CAWTTGGRNYGYTF,TGTGCCTGGACCACAGGGGGCCGAAACTATGGCTACACCTTC
-,-,TRBV18,TRBJ1-1,CASSPSGGHTEAFF,TGTGCCAGCTCCCCATCGGGGGGACACACTGAAGCTTTCTTT
-,-,TRBV7-2,TRBJ2-6,CASSLATGANVLTF,TGTGCCAGCAGCTTAGCTACTGGGGCCAACGTCCTGACTTTC
once,TRBD1,TRBV19,TRBJ1-1,CASNTDRGVYTEAFF,TGTGCCAGTAATACTGACAGGGGGGTCTACACTGAAGCTTTCTTT
-,-,TRBV27,TRBJ2-6,CASRSGAGANVLTF,TGTGCCAGCAGGTCGGGTGCCGGGGCCAACGTCCTGACTTTC
-,-,TRBV23-1,TRBJ1-6,CASSRDRSSYNSPLHF,TGCGCCAGCAGTCGCGACAGAAGCTCCTATAATTCACCCCTCCACTTT
-,-,TRBV5-1,TRBJ2-1,CASSSFGGTSYNEQFF,TGCGCCAGCAGCTCCTTCGGGGGGACATCCTACAATGAGCAGTTCTTC
-,TRBD1,TRBV10-3,TRBJ1-1,CAISGTGGNTEAFF,TGTGCCATCAGTGGGACAGGGGGAAACACTGAAGCTTTCTTT